This entry lists 24 T cell receptor beta chains sequenced from one sample in a study of T cells in localized non-small cell lung cancer. Clones were read by immunoSEQ multiplex PCR, and TCRdb kept only the in-frame ones, dropping some. The sample records some 2,600 clones, about 18% being singletons. The source was lung tumor tissue, collected before any cancer treatment. The receptors stem from a woman aged 40-69 years with stage II lung adenocarcinoma.

This rearrangement joins TRBV19 to TRBJ1-1; tentatively, D is TRBD1 (5 bases). The V end was cut by 7 bases, the J end by 4 bases, with 13 bases between. Germline V gene data show CDR1 as LNHDA and CDR2 as SQIVND (reference sequence). The CDR3 sequence is 13 residues long. The CDR3, as DNA: TGTGCCAGTATTGGTAAGGGGAGCACTGAAGCTTTCTTT. Its protein is CASIGKGSTEAFF.

This chain uses TRBV10-2 with TRBJ2-3, with TRBD2 matching 7 bases. The germline CDR1 and CDR2 sequences are WSHSY and SAAADI. CDR3 size: 14 residues. V was clipped by 5 bases and J by 3 bases; unmatched bases: 5. CDR3 DNA sequence: TGCGCCAGCAGTCGGGGGGAGGCGACAGATACGCAGTATTTT. Encoded protein: CASSRGEATDTQYF.

By its share, this clone is medium-sized. The chain recombines TRBV11-3 with TRBJ2-5; tentatively, D is TRBD2 (5 bases). Trimming removed 5 bases at V and 2 bases at J, with 12 bases between. Germline V gene data show CDR1 as SGHNT and CDR2 as YENEEA. This CDR3 region has 14 residues. This CDR3 reads CASSLMRTQETQYF. DNA for the CDR3: TGTGCCAGCAGCCTCATGAGGACTCAAGAGACCCAGTACTTC.

This clone is medium-sized in the sample. The chain combines TRBV11-3 with TRBJ2-6; tentative D call: TRBD2 (5 bases). Trimming cost V 3 bases and J 0 bases, with 9 bases left between them. The germline gives CDR1 SGHNT, CDR2 YENEEA. The CDR3 totals 16 residues. The CDR3 spells CASSLGRGSGANVLTF. DNA for the CDR3: TGTGCCAGCAGCTTGGGCCGGGGCTCTGGGGCCAACGTCCTGACTTTC.

This clone turned up a few times. This chain links TRBV6-8 with TRBJ1-1, with D tentatively TRBD1 (5 bases). V lost 2 bases and J lost 3, with 19 bases in between. This CDR3 spans 17 amino acids. Per germline, CDR1 MNHGY and CDR2 SAAAGT. Here the CDR3 DNA reads TGTGCCAGCAGTTACGATGGGGCAGGTTGGTTGGACACTGAAGCTTTCTTT. Translated: CASSYDGAGWLDTEAFF.

This clone was counted between two and nine times. This chain links TRBV7-4 with TRBJ1-1, with 7 bases identical to TRBD1. Germline CDR1 is SGHVT and CDR2 is SQSDAQ. The CDR3 covers 13 residues. V dropped 6 bases and J dropped 3; count of bases not matched to a gene: 4. The CDR3 region is CASRVQGDTEAFF. In DNA form, the CDR3 reads TGTGCCAGCAGGGTCCAGGGGGACACTGAAGCTTTCTTT.

V is TRBV11-3 and J is TRBJ2-1, with 9 bases that match TRBD1. The CDR3 totals 15 residues. Trimming removed 5 bases from V and 0 bases from J; junction bases left unmatched: 2. Germline V gene sequence: CDR1 SGHNT, CDR2 YENEEA. Written as DNA, the CDR3 is TGTGCCAGCAGCGTGGACAGGGGCTCCTACAATGAGCAGTTCTTC. Translated, it gives CASSVDRGSYNEQFF.

By share, this clone counts as large. This chain joins TRBV9 and TRBJ1-1, with D maybe TRBD1 (5 bases). The germline V gene encodes CDR1 SGDLS and CDR2 YYNGEE. With 0 bases removed from V and 2 bases from J, the gap between germline ends came to 17 bases. The CDR3 has 17 amino acids. CDR3 in amino acids: CASSVGGDPGDNTEAFF. The CDR3 DNA reads as TGTGCCAGCAGCGTAGGAGGGGACCCAGGAGATAACACTGAAGCTTTCTTT.

The V and J genes are TRBV19 and TRBJ1-3; tentative D call: TRBD1 (5 bases). Looked up from germline, CDR1 is LNHDA and CDR2 is SQIVND (reference sequence). The CDR3 is made up of 14 amino acids. V lost 6 bases and J lost 1, with 10 bases in between. The CDR3 nucleotides are TGTGCCAGTAGGACACGGGGGTCTGGAAACACCATATATTTT. This codes for CASRTRGSGNTIYF.

This sequence joins TRBV11-3 and TRBJ2-3; maybe TRBD2 (6 bases). Germline V gene data show CDR1 as SGHNT and CDR2 as YENEEA. V gave up 5 bases and J gave up 2 bases, with 17 bases separating them. The CDR3 spans 16 residues. This CDR3 is CASSPAGTPPTDTQYF. CDR3 DNA: TGTGCCAGCAGCCCAGCAGGGACTCCCCCCACAGATACGCAGTATTTT.

The V call is TRBV11-3, the J call TRBJ2-1; no clear D gene. The germline V gene has CDR1 SGHNT and CDR2 YENEEA. There are 14 residues in the CDR3. Deletions cut 1 base from V and 7 bases from J, with 11 bases between. CDR3 protein: CASSLVALGNEQFF. CDR3 in DNA: TGTGCCAGCAGCTTAGTGGCCTTGGGGAATGAGCAGTTCTTC.

This clone was detected many times. V is TRBV11-3 and J is TRBJ1-2, with 7 bases aligning to TRBD1. CDR3 size: 15 residues. Germline lookup yields CDR1 SGHNT and CDR2 YENEEA. After removal of 3 bases from V and 4 bases from J, the junction contained 8 bases not matched to a gene. In DNA form, the CDR3 reads TGTGCCAGCAGCTTTGGACAGGCCCTTGTCTATGGCTACACCTTC. Its protein is CASSFGQALVYGYTF.

This chain uses TRBV14 with TRBJ2-1, with 9 nucleotides matching TRBD1. Looked up from germline, CDR1 is SGHDN and CDR2 is FVKESK. There are 15 residues in the CDR3. The junction had 9 bases not matched to a gene; V was cut back by 4 bases and J by 8 bases. CDR3 in amino acids: CASSLNRGLVDEQFF. In DNA, the CDR3 is TGTGCCAGCAGCCTGAACAGGGGGCTCGTGGATGAGCAGTTCTTC. Full variable domain (remainder filled in from reference TRBV14 and TRBJ2-1): EAGVTQFPSHSVIEKGQTVTLRCDPISGHDNLYWYRRVMGKEIKFLLHFVKESKQDESGMPNNRFLAERTGGTYSTLKVQPAELEDSGVYFCASSLNRGLVDEQFFGPGTRLTVL.

The chain uses TRBV18 and TRBJ2-3; 12 nucleotides align to TRBD2. Germline V gene sequence: CDR1 KGHSH, CDR2 LQKENI. This CDR3 has 17 residues. The junction had 6 bases not matched to a gene; V was cut back by 2 bases and J by 3 bases. CDR3 in amino acids: CASSPSLAGGQTDTQYF. The CDR3 nucleotides are TGTGCCAGCTCACCATCCCTAGCGGGGGGGCAAACAGATACGCAGTATTTT. Full variable domain (rest looked up from reference TRBV18 and TRBJ2-3): NAGVMQNPRHLVRRRGQEARLRCSPMKGHSHVYWYRQLPEEGLKFMVYLQKENIIDESGMPKERFSAEFPKEGPSILRIQQVVRGDSAAYFCASSPSLAGGQTDTQYFGPGTRLTVL.

This clone turned up a few times. The V and J genes are TRBV9 and TRBJ2-2; D possibly corresponds to TRBD2 (6 bases). CDR3 size: 15 residues. Trimming took 0 bases from V and 3 from J, leaving 9 bases between them. Germline lookup yields CDR1 SGDLS and CDR2 YYNGEE. The DNA for the CDR3 is TGTGCCAGCAGCGTAGGCGGGGTACACACCGGGGAGCTGTTTTTT. It codes for CASSVGGVHTGELFF.

This clone has ten or more counts. The chain uses TRBV4-1 and TRBJ1-2; 7 bases are shared with TRBD1. J was trimmed by 4 bases and V by 4 bases; bases with no gene match: 9. This CDR3 has 15 amino acids. CDR1 and CDR2 (germline): MGHRA, YSYEKL. The CDR3 region is CASSPREGAAYGYTF. In DNA, the CDR3 is TGCGCCAGCAGCCCCCGGGAGGGGGCGGCCTATGGCTACACCTTC.

The chain couples TRBV11-3 to TRBJ2-1, with a tentative D call TRBD2 (6 bases). This CDR3 has 17 amino acids. The germline V gene has CDR1 SGHNT and CDR2 YENEEA. Trimming took 3 bases from V and 7 from J, leaving 22 bases between them. The CDR3 is CASSLTPTGTGGNEQFF. DNA of the CDR3: TGTGCCAGCAGCTTGACACCGACTGGGACTGGGGGTAATGAGCAGTTCTTC.

This clone was observed a handful of times. The chain joins TRBV6-8 to TRBJ2-7; no definite D call. Trimming removed 6 bases from V and 2 bases from J, with 8 bases in between. The CDR3 is made up of 12 amino acids. Germline V CDR1 and CDR2: MNHGY, SAAAGT. CDR3 bases: TGTGCCAGCAGCCCGTCCACCTACGAGCAGTACTTC. Encoded protein: CASSPSTYEQYF.

The gene calls are TRBV9 and TRBJ2-3, with 14 bases lining up with TRBD2. The V gene's germline CDR1 is SGDLS and CDR2 YYNGEE. CDR3 length equals 15 residues. V was clipped by 7 bases and J by 2 bases; unmatched bases: 3. The CDR3 DNA reads TGTGCCAGCGGACTAGCGGGGGGACCCACAGATACGCAGTATTTT. Its protein product is CASGLAGGPTDTQYF.

In its sample, this clone is medium-sized. The chain links TRBV4-1 to TRBJ1-2; possible D gene TRBD1, 5 bases. There are 13 residues in the CDR3. V lost 0 bases, J lost 7 bases, and 9 bases lay in between. Germline loops: CDR1 MGHRA, CDR2 YSYEKL. The CDR3 loop reads CASSQDGAFGYTF. The CDR3 region has the DNA TGCGCCAGCAGCCAAGACGGGGCTTTTGGCTACACCTTC.

This clone was picked up a small number of times. The rearrangement uses TRBV28 and TRBJ2-1; 12 nucleotides match TRBD1. Germline V CDR1 and CDR2: MDHEN, SYDVKM. This CDR3 is 16 amino acids long. Trimming at V came to 8 bases and at J to 12 bases, leaving 17 bases not matched to a gene. CDR3: CASFHMGQGADAGQFF. The CDR3 DNA reads as TGTGCCAGCTTCCACATGGGACAGGGGGCGGATGCGGGGCAGTTCTTC.

This clone was recorded a few times. The chain joins TRBV5-3 to TRBJ1-4; possible D gene TRBD1, 5 bases. TRBV5-3 is known as an ORF, though its function is uncertain. V shed 0 bases and J shed 5 bases, with 11 bases lying between them. The CDR3 runs 15 residues. CDR3 DNA sequence: TGTGCCAGAAGCTTGGACGAGGGACGGAATGAAAAACTGTTTTTT. It yields the protein CARSLDEGRNEKLFF.

This clone was found once. The V and J genes are TRBV5-1 and TRBJ2-1; 12 bases map to TRBD2. This CDR3 spans 18 amino acids. Germline V CDR1 and CDR2: SGHRS, YFSETQ. The trim removed 3 bases at V and 0 bases at J, leaving 7 bases unmatched. CDR3 DNA: TGCGCCAGCAGCTCCCTCGGACTAGCGGGGAGCTCCTACAATGAGCAGTTCTTC. It encodes CASSSLGLAGSSYNEQFF.

This clone is medium-sized (0.01 to 0.1%). Germline and junction disagree at one end, which may indicate a read error. The gene calls are TRBV6-8 and TRBJ2-3; no reliable D call. The CDR3 is 13 amino acids. The germline V gene has CDR1 MNHGY and CDR2 SAAAGT. CDR3 in amino acids: CAISAPGTDTQYF. Written as DNA, the CDR3 is TGTGCCATCAGTGCGCCGGGCACAGATACGCAGTATTTT.